Below, 10 T cell receptor beta chains from the same sample are listed, as sequenced in a study of T-cell memory formation after mild COVID-19 (dated by TCRdb to about 2021). Library generation was performed with 5' RACE. Data came from an Illumina NovaSeq 6000. TCRdb itself trimmed the public reads at Q25 with fastp, ran MiXCR and retained productive beta chains. Each CDR3 protein gets just one entry, which takes the most common genes and DNA from the rows behind it. The sample table contains about 300,000 distinct CDR3 sequences; only one count was recorded for approximately 19% of them. The ten most abundant clones make up roughly 21% of the sample. Specimen: PBMCs or a T cell subset sorted from them (not recorded which). All receptors come from a man aged 18 to 29 who had mild COVID-19 (a few samples of this study predate the infection). The sample titles of this study are shuffled in the database, so cell type and time point are left out; the donor was told from shared clones.

This clonotype was seen more than once but under ten times. This sequence joins TRBV12-3 or TRBV12-4 and TRBJ2-1, with 11 bases fitting TRBD2. V shed 6 bases, J shed 4 bases, and the junction held 11 bases outside the gene matches. The CDR3 loop spans 17 amino acids. Here the CDR3 reads CASRPTGTSGEYNEQFF. The CDR3, as DNA: TGTGCCAGCAGACCCACGGGGACTAGCGGAGAATACAATGAGCAGTTCTTC.

This clonotype occurred a few times. This chain links TRBV5-1 with TRBJ1-1; a weak D match, TRBD1 (6 bases). The CDR3 runs 15 residues. Germline-derived CDR1 and CDR2 are SGHRS and YFSETQ. V lost 7 bases and J 3 bases, leaving 19 bases between the germline ends. CDR3 nucleotide sequence: TGCGCCAGCGGAAGGGGGGTAGGGGGGGACACTGAAGCTTTCTTT. Residues: CASGRGVGGDTEAFF.

The chain employs TRBV7-2 and TRBJ1-2; 9 bases fit TRBD1. The CDR3 length is 15 residues. V was pared by 5 bases and J by 8 bases, with 12 bases of the junction left unmatched. Germline V CDR1 and CDR2: SGHTA, FQGNSA. The CDR3 here is CASSLRDREGGGYTF. Written as DNA, the CDR3 is TGTGCCAGCAGCCTAAGGGACAGGGAAGGTGGAGGCTACACCTTC.

V and J are TRBV7-9 and TRBJ1-5; D gene ambiguous. The CDR3 loop spans 12 amino acids. Germline CDR1 SEHNR, CDR2 FQNEAQ (reference sequence). Trimming removed 1 base at V and 9 bases at J, with 7 bases between. CDR3 residues: CASSLEESPQHF. As DNA, the CDR3 is TGTGCCAGCAGCTTAGAGGAGTCGCCCCAGCATTTT.

This clonotype was found a few times. The chain carries TRBV5-1 and TRBJ2-7; 7 positions agree with TRBD1. This CDR3 is 13 amino acids long. Germline CDR1 SGHRS, CDR2 YFSETQ. With V trimmed by 1 base and J by 5 bases, 3 bases remained unmatched. CDR3 in DNA: TGCGCCAGCAGCTTGACAGGGGTAGACGAGCAGTACGTC. This translates into CASSLTGVDEQYV.

The rearrangement uses TRBV5-1 and TRBJ1-2; TRBD1 aligns across 7 bases. The germline CDR1 and CDR2 sequences are SGHRS and YFSETQ. The trim removed 0 bases at V and 1 base at J, leaving 3 bases unmatched. There are 15 residues in the CDR3. The CDR3 region has the DNA TGCGCCAGCAGCTTGGCAGGGGGAAATAACTATGGCTACACCTTC. Protein product: CASSLAGGNNYGYTF.

This rearrangement joins TRBV12-5 to TRBJ1-5; D unresolved. CDR1 is LGHNT, CDR2 FRNRAP, per germline. The CDR3 is 18 residues long. V lost 1 base, J lost 4 bases, and 20 bases lay in between. CDR3 DNA: TGTGCTAGTGGTTTGGGCCTAGAACAGTTCCGTATAAATCAGCCCCAGCATTTT. This encodes CASGLGLEQFRINQPQHF.

In its sample, this clonotype was seen a few times. The CDR3 DNA reads TGTGCCAGCAGACCGCCGGGACAGGGTACAGATACGCAGTATTTT. Protein product: CASRPPGQGTDTQYF. The rearrangement links TRBV7-2 to TRBJ2-3; 9 bases match TRBD1. The ends lost 6 bases at V and 3 bases at J; junction bases unmatched: 7. The germline gives CDR1 SGHTA, CDR2 FQGNSA. The CDR3 is 15 amino acids.

The gene calls are TRBV7-2 and TRBJ2-3; 9 positions agree with TRBD2. After removal of 3 bases from V and 6 bases from J, the junction contained 7 bases not matched to a gene. The CDR3 contains 15 residues. CDR1 and CDR2 from the germline V gene are SGHTA and FQGNSA. DNA for the CDR3: TGTGCCAGCAGCTTCAATAGCGGGGGCCACGATACGCAGTATTTT. Amino acid sequence: CASSFNSGGHDTQYF.

This rearrangement joins TRBV12-3 or TRBV12-4 to TRBJ2-3, with 7 bases identical to TRBD1. The CDR3 loop spans 14 amino acids. With 5 bases clipped from V and 6 bases from J, the junction kept 8 bases outside the gene matches. The CDR3 nucleotides are TGTGCCAGCAGTGTAGACAGGGAATGGGATACGCAGTATTTT. Amino acid sequence: CASSVDREWDTQYF.